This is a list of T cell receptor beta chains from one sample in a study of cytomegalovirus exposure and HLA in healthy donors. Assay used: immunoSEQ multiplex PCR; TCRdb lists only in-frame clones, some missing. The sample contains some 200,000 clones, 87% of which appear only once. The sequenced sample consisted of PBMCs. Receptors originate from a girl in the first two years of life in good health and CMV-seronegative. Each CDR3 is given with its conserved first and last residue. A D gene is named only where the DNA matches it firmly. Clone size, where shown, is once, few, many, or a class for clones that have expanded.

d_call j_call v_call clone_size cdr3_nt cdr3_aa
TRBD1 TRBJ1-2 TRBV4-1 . TGCGCCAGCAGCCAAACTGACAGGGCTGGCTACACCTTC CASSQTDRAGYTF
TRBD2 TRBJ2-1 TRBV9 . TGTGCCAGCAGAGATGGCGGGACTAGCGGTACCAATGAGCAGTTCTTC CASRDGGTSGTNEQFF
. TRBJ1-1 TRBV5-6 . TGTGCCAGCAGCTTGGGGGGCGACTTTTACGGTTTCTTT CASSLGGDFYGFF
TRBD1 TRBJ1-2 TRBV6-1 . TGTGCCAGCAGTGAACCACAGGGGACTGGCTACACCTTC CASSEPQGTGYTF
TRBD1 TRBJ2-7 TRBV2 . TGTGCCAGCACCCGGGGGGACAGGGTTTACGAGCAGTACTTC CASTRGDRVYEQYF
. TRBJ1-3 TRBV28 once TGTGCCAGCAGTTTAACCACCCCCCAGGGCGGAAACACCATATATTTT CASSLTTPQGGNTIYF
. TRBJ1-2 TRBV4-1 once TGCGCCGGCAGCCAAGGCTACGGTCCTAACTATGGCTACACCTTC CAGSQGYGPNYGYTF
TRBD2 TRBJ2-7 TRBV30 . TGTGCCTGGAGTGCTAGCGGGAGATACGAGCAGTACTTC CAWSASGRYEQYF
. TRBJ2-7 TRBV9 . TGTGCCAGCAGCGTAGACCCAGCGAGCTACGAGCAGTACTTC CASSVDPASYEQYF
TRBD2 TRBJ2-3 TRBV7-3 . TGTGCCAGCAGCTTTCTAGCGGGGGGGGAAGATACGCAGTATTTT CASSFLAGGEDTQYF
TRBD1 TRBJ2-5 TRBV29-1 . TGCAGCGTTGATACAGGGGCACAAGAGACCCAGTACTTC CSVDTGAQETQYF
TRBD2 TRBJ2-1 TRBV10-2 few TGCGCCAGCAGTGAGTGGGTAGCGGGAGTCTACAATGAGCAGTTCTTC CASSEWVAGVYNEQFF
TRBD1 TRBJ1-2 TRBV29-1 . TGCAGCGTTGGGACAGGGGGCTATGGCTACACCTTC CSVGTGGYGYTF
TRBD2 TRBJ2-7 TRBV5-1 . TGCGCCAGCAGCAACGGACTAGCGGCCAACTACGAGCAGTACTTC CASSNGLAANYEQYF
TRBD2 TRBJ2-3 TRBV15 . TGTGCCACCAGCAGAGGGGCCACTAGCGGTAGCACAGATACGCAGTATTTT CATSRGATSGSTDTQYF
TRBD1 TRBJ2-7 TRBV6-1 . TGTGCCAGCAGTGAATCCGGGACAGCAATTTCCTACGAGCAGTACTTC CASSESGTAISYEQYF
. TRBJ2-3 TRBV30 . TGTGCCTGGCGGCGGGTAGCGACGACAGATACGCAGTATTTT CAWRRVATTDTQYF
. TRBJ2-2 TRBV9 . TGTGCCAGCAGCGTAAGTGGAGTGCCCGGGGAGCTGTTTTTT CASSVSGVPGELFF
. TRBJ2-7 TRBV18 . TGTGCCAGCTCACCAAGGAGACACGAGCAGTACTTC CASSPRRHEQYF
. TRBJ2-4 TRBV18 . TGTGCCAGCTCACCACGCGGGGATACCAAAAACATTCAGTACTTC CASSPRGDTKNIQYF
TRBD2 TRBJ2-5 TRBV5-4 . TGTGCCAGCAGCTTGGTCGCGGGAGGGGGGGAGACCCAGTACTTC CASSLVAGGGETQYF
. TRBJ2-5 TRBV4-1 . TGCGCCAGCAGCCAAGACTACCGGGAGACCCAGTACTTC CASSQDYRETQYF
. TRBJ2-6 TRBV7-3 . TGTGCCAGCAGGGAGTCTGGGGCCAACGTCCTGACTTTC CASRESGANVLTF
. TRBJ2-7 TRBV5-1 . TGCGCCAGCAGCTTGAAACAGAGTTCCTACGAGCAGTACTTC CASSLKQSSYEQYF
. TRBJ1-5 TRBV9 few TGTGCCAGCAGCGTAGGTCACGGAGGGGATCAGCCCCAGCATTTT CASSVGHGGDQPQHF
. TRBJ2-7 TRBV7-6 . TGTGCCAGCGCCTTGGGCAGCTCCTACGAGCAGTACTTC CASALGSSYEQYF
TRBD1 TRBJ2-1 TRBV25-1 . TGTGCCAGCAGTGAATCCCACAGGGGGATTGAGCAGTTCTTC CASSESHRGIEQFF
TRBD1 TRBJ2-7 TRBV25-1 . TGTGCCAGCAGTGACACCGGGACAGGCTACTACGAGCAGTACTTC CASSDTGTGYYEQYF
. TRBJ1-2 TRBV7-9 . TGTGCCAGCAGCTTTAACACAGTCTATGGCTACACCTTC CASSFNTVYGYTF
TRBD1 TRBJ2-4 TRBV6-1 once TGTGCCAGCAGTGTGGAGACAGGGCCGTCCATTCAGTACTTC CASSVETGPSIQYF
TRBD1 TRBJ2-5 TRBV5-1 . TGCGCCAGCACCGACAGGGGGCAAGAGACCCAGTACTTC CASTDRGQETQYF
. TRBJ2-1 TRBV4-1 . TGCGCCAGCAGCCAAGTCATTCTAGGCTTTAATGAGCAGTTCTTC CASSQVILGFNEQFF
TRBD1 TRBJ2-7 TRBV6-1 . TGTGCCAGCAGTGAGAGGACAGGGGACTCCTACGAGCAGTACTTC CASSERTGDSYEQYF
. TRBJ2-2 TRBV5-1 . TGCGCCAGCAGCTTCCGGACACCCAACACCGGGGAGCTGTTTTTT CASSFRTPNTGELFF
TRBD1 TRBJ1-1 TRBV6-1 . TGTGCCAGCAGTGAAGGGGGACAGGCCTCCCAGGCTTTCTTT CASSEGGQASQAFF
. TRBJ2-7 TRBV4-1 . TGCGCCAGCAGCCAACTCACATTATCCTACGAGCAGTACTTC CASSQLTLSYEQYF
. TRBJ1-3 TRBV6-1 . TGTGCCAGCAGTGAACCCACAGTGTCACGAAACACCATATATTTT CASSEPTVSRNTIYF